The clone carrying this TCR beta chain was seen a few times. These data come from a study of type 1 regulatory T cells. As for the study in general: This in vitro CD4 product, T-allo10, is enriched for Tr1 cells and alloantigen-specific.

CDR1 is LGHDT, CDR2 YNNKEL, per germline (reference sequence). V was trimmed by 4 bases and J by 6 bases, leaving 13 bases between them. The CDR3 runs to 14 residues. TCRdb fed the reads into MiXCR, producing one record per CDR3 protein. The table lists around 88,000 distinct CDR3 sequences, around a third of them singletons, with less than 2.5% in the top ten. The clonotype was recovered from a human donor in good health. This chain links TRBV3-1 with TRBJ2-1; tentatively, D is TRBD2 (6 bases). Sequencing was performed on CD4+ T cells, either the whole sample or a sorted fraction (not recorded which). In DNA, the CDR3 is TGTGCCAGCAGCCTAACCGTGGGGGGCAATGAGCAGTTCTTC. Its translation is CASSLTVGGNEQFF.